This paragraph reports one TCR beta chain. In the original analysis: The authors estimated nucleated cell counts from reference gene primer amplification. Assay: immunoSEQ multiplex PCR; the TCRdb copy retains only in-frame clones and omits some. V, J and clone size were drawn from that table, and D and trimming were deduced from the DNA. The sample consists of under 150,000 clones, over 75% of them appearing once. This sample is drawn from a study of blood T cell repertoires in COVID-19. Study summary: Samples of COVID-19 (acute and convalescent) were obtained from the United States, Italy and Spain. Nucleic acid was either cDNA or gDNA, and it came from T cells, B-cell-depleted T cells, or PBMCs.

With V trimmed by 4 bases and J by 6 bases, 11 bases remained unmatched. The CDR3 contains 15 residues. Looked up from germline, CDR1 is SNHLY and CDR2 is FYNNEI. This sequence originates from a man aged 65-85 years with active COVID-19. This chain joins TRBV2 and TRBJ2-7, with TRBD1 identical over 8 bases. Sequenced input: peripheral blood. CDR3 nucleotides: TGTGCCAGCAGTGTGAGCCAGGGGGCTGTTAGCGAGCAGTACTTC. Protein product: CASSVSQGAVSEQYF.